This TCR beta chain originates from a study of blood T cell repertoires in COVID-19. Study-level information: The samples span acute and convalescent COVID-19 from the United States, Italy and Spain. PBMCs, B-cell-depleted T cells, or T cells provided the cDNA or gDNA that made up the material.

The participants were between about 18 and 90 years old and came from under 25 US areas. Participants' own reports of clinical history determined their cohort assignment. Sequencing used immunoSEQ multiplex PCR; TCRdb keeps in-frame clones, though not all of them. Of under 70,000 clones listed, 88% are singletons. V lost 0 bases and J lost 3, with 13 bases in between. CDR3 length: 17 amino acids. Germline V gene sequence: CDR1 SGHRS, CDR2 YFSETQ. The specimen sequenced was PBMCs or T cells enriched from blood (not recorded which). The chain has TRBV5-1 and TRBJ2-6; no firm D call. The receptor was isolated from a woman aged 35 to 49 who had recovered from COVID-19. CDR3 in DNA: TGCGCCAGCAGCTTGGTTTCATCCACCGGTGGGGCCAACGTCCTGACTTTC. Translation gives CASSLVSSTGGANVLTF.